This T cell receptor (beta chain) was found in a study of blood T cell repertoires in COVID-19. About the research overall: COVID-19 samples collected from the United States, Italy and Spain covered acute and convalescent phases. PBMCs, B-cell-depleted T cells, or T cells provided the cDNA or gDNA that made up the material.

Per the original methods: Reference gene primers were amplified, and this amplification served to estimate nucleated cell counts. Using immunoSEQ multiplex PCR, the repertoire was profiled, and TCRdb retains in-frame clones only, with some absent. V, J and clone size reflect that table, while D and trimming were determined from the DNA. The sample holds over 60,000 clones, 70% to 90% seen once. The sample holds one count of this clone. Germline V lookup: CDR1 GTSNPN, CDR2 SVGIG (reference sequence). The CDR3 sequence is 13 residues long. The V and J ends lost 0 bases and 2 bases respectively, with 5 bases between them.

The TCR sequence derives from a man aged 35 to 55 with acute or convalescent COVID-19. The chain uses TRBV30 and TRBJ1-5; D unclear. The sample taken for sequencing was peripheral blood. CDR3 DNA: TGTGCCTGGAGTGTAACGGGCAATCAGCCCCAGCATTTT. This gives the protein CAWSVTGNQPQHF.